The 28 T cell receptor beta chains below were found in one sample sequenced in a study of vaccination effects on CD4 cells after COVID-19. Data came from immunoSEQ multiplex PCR; TCRdb stores just in-frame clones and leaves some out. This sample carries 20,000 to 30,000 clones, around 78% of them seen once, and the ten largest clones take 16%. These receptors' targets are unknown. Prior to sequencing, the ViraFEST assay stimulated PBMC with viral peptide pools, which expanded the antigen-specific CD4+ T cells. Researchers isolated CD4+ T cells once about 11 days of culture had elapsed. PCR-confirmed SARS-CoV-2 infection occurred in the person between March and December 2020. The source was CD4+ T cells from PBMCs cultured with HCoV-NL63 spike peptides, collected before COVID-19 vaccination. These receptors were collected from a human donor who had a prior SARS-CoV-2 infection.

V is TRBV15 and J is TRBJ1-2; 9 nucleotides match TRBD1. The CDR3 contains 12 residues. V lost 3 bases to trimming and J lost 8 bases; unmatched junction nucleotides: 1. CDR1 is LNHNV and CDR2 is YYDKDF in the germline V gene (reference sequence). The CDR3 bases are TGTGCCACCAGCAGGGACAGGGGCGGCTACACCTTC. This gives the protein CATSRDRGGYTF.

The J gene is TRBJ2-7, the V gene TRBV28, with D hard to call. The germline CDR1 and CDR2 sequences are MDHEN and SYDVKM. The CDR3 totals 12 residues. V lost 6 bases and J lost 4, with 10 bases in between. The CDR3 nucleotides read TGTGCCAGCAGCCTTCTAAGGTACGAGCAGTACTTC. Protein product: CASSLLRYEQYF.

The gene calls are TRBV2 and TRBJ1-5; 8 nucleotides agree with TRBD1. Unmatched junction bases numbered 7, after V lost 8 bases and J lost 4 bases. From germline, CDR1 is SNHLY and CDR2 FYNNEI. CDR3 length: 14 residues. The CDR3 sequence: CASGGTGGNQPQHF. The CDR3 nucleotides are TGTGCCAGCGGGGGGACAGGTGGGAATCAGCCCCAGCATTTT.

This clone occurred once. The chain uses TRBV19 and TRBJ1-2; D unclear. With 3 bases removed from V and 4 bases from J, the gap between germline ends came to 12 bases. This CDR3 has 14 residues. Looked up from germline, CDR1 is LNHDA and CDR2 is SQIVND (reference sequence). The CDR3 nucleotides read TGTGCCAGTAGTATCCAGGATTTGACCTATGGCTACACCTTC. Protein product: CASSIQDLTYGYTF.

This clone was seen once. The chain couples TRBV7-3 to TRBJ2-2; D gene ambiguous. Germline V gene data show CDR1 as SGHTA and CDR2 as FQGTGA. Trimming stripped 5 bases from V and 2 bases from J, with 3 bases between. This CDR3 comprises 12 residues. The CDR3 region is CASSANTGELFF. As DNA, the CDR3 is TGTGCCAGCAGCGCAAACACCGGGGAGCTGTTTTTT.

The rearrangement joins TRBV6-6 to TRBJ2-3; 9 bases align to TRBD2. This CDR3 is 16 amino acids long. V gave up 0 bases and J gave up 4 bases; unmatched junction bases: 5. Per the germline V gene, CDR1 is MNHNY and CDR2 is SVGAGI (reference sequence). CDR3 nucleotide sequence: TGTGCCAGCAGTTACTCGTTTAGCGGGAGTCCAGATACGCAGTATTTT. It encodes CASSYSFSGSPDTQYF.

The rearrangement joins TRBV19 to TRBJ1-5; D uncertain. V dropped 6 bases and J dropped 2 bases, with 5 bases sitting between them. Germline V gene lookup returns CDR1 LNHDA and CDR2 SQIVND (reference sequence). The CDR3 runs 12 residues. This CDR3 reads CASRIGNQPQHF. For the CDR3, the DNA is TGTGCCAGTAGAATCGGCAATCAGCCCCAGCATTTT.

The chain employs TRBV7-2 and TRBJ2-5; weak D call: TRBD2 (5 bases). This CDR3 has 15 residues. With 1 base removed from V and 1 base from J, the gap between germline ends came to 10 bases. Germline CDR1 reads SGHTA; CDR2 reads FQGNSA. This chain's CDR3 is CASSLGASLQETQYF. The CDR3 DNA follows: TGTGCCAGCAGCTTAGGGGCTAGCCTCCAAGAGACCCAGTACTTC.

The chain uses TRBV7-3 and TRBJ2-3, with D possibly being TRBD1 or TRBD2 (5 bases each). Germline-derived CDR1 and CDR2 are SGHTA and FQGTGA. CDR3 length equals 14 residues. V shed 3 bases and J shed 3 bases, with 10 bases lying between them. For the CDR3, the DNA is TGTGCCAGCAGCTTCCGGGACCCTACAGATACGCAGTATTTT. The encoded protein is CASSFRDPTDTQYF.

CDR3: CASSLEAGAYEQYF. The CDR3 DNA follows: TGTGCCAGCAGCTTAGAGGCTGGGGCCTACGAGCAGTACTTC. The chain couples TRBV11-2 to TRBJ2-7; D gene uncertain. CDR1 is SGHAT, CDR2 FQNNGV, per germline. The V end was cut by 0 bases, the J end by 2 bases, with 8 bases between. This CDR3 has 14 residues.

Comment on this clone: This sample includes further DNA sequences coding for the same CDR3. This chain joins TRBV5-1 and TRBJ2-1; D remains ambiguous. Germline V gene lookup returns CDR1 SGHRS and CDR2 YFSETQ. This CDR3 comprises 15 residues. V shed 0 bases and J shed 0 bases, with 7 bases lying between them. The CDR3 loop is CASSLEGSSYNEQFF. The CDR3 coding sequence is TGCGCCAGCAGCTTGGAAGGTAGCTCCTACAATGAGCAGTTCTTC. Variable domain in full (rest from reference TRBV5-1 and TRBJ2-1): KAGVTQTPRYLIKTRGQQVTLSCSPISGHRSVSWYQQTPGQGLQFLFEYFSETQRNKGNFPGRFSGRQFSNSRSEMNVSTLELGDSALYLCASSLEGSSYNEQFFGPGTRLTVL.

The chain couples TRBV30 to TRBJ1-4; D uncertain. This CDR3 has 13 residues. Trimming shortened V by 2 bases and J by 11 bases, and 15 bases separated the two germline ends. Germline V gene data show CDR1 as GTSNPN and CDR2 as SVGIG (reference sequence). CDR3 sequence: CAWSTTGPLKLFF. DNA for the CDR3: TGTGCCTGGAGTACCACCGGGCCCCTTAAACTGTTTTTT.

V usage is TRBV4-1 and J usage is TRBJ2-7; 8 bases agree with TRBD2. Looked up from germline, CDR1 is MGHRA and CDR2 is YSYEKL. The CDR3 is 18 amino acids. Trimming took 0 bases from V and 2 from J; bases not matched to a gene: 12. For the CDR3, the DNA is TGCGCCAGCAGCCAAGAACCCTATTCCGGGACTAGGACCTACGAGCAGTACTTC. Its protein product is CASSQEPYSGTRTYEQYF.

The chain carries TRBV7-2 and TRBJ2-1; D may correspond to TRBD1 or TRBD2 (5 bases each). Germline CDR1 is SGHTA and CDR2 is FQGNSA. The CDR3 length is 14 residues. Trimming removed 8 bases from V and 2 bases from J, with 13 bases in between. The CDR3 sequence: CASRPQGAYNEQFF. Here the CDR3 DNA reads TGTGCCAGCCGACCGCAGGGAGCCTACAATGAGCAGTTCTTC.

This CDR3 reads CASSSPDGKKLFF. The CDR3 region has the DNA TGTGCCAGCAGCTCACCGGACGGAAAAAAACTGTTTTTT. This chain links TRBV7-2 with TRBJ1-4; D not certain. V was cut by 4 bases and J by 9 bases, with 12 bases left in between. This CDR3 contains 13 residues. Germline lookup yields CDR1 SGHTA and CDR2 FQGNSA.

This chain links TRBV5-1 with TRBJ2-3, with 8 positions matching TRBD2. Germline CDR1 reads SGHRS; CDR2 reads YFSETQ. The CDR3 contains 16 residues. V gave up 4 bases and J gave up 4 bases; unmatched junction bases: 11. The CDR3 DNA follows: TGCGCCAGCAGCCTGTCCGGGACTAGTTCAGCAGATACGCAGTATTTT. It specifies CASSLSGTSSADTQYF.

The chain carries TRBV11-3 and TRBJ2-1; D is possibly TRBD2 (6 bases). The V and J ends lost 4 bases and 9 bases respectively, with 16 bases between them. Germline V gene sequence: CDR1 SGHNT, CDR2 YENEEA. The CDR3 extends over 14 amino acids. The CDR3 DNA reads as TGTGCCAGCAGCTCAGACTCGGGGGTCGGTGAGCAGTTCTTC. Translated: CASSSDSGVGEQFF.

The chain couples TRBV30 to TRBJ1-4; 11 bases are a match to TRBD1. Germline trimming cut 2 bases from V and 7 bases from J; bases unmatched to any gene: 6. The CDR3 is 15 residues long. In germline, CDR1 is GTSNPN, CDR2 SVGIG (reference sequence). The CDR3 coding sequence is TGTGCCTGGAGTACTGGACAGGGGGCGCTTGAAAAACTGTTTTTT. This encodes CAWSTGQGALEKLFF.

The rearrangement uses TRBV7-2 and TRBJ2-1; 13 bases map to TRBD2. Unmatched junction bases numbered 3, after V lost 5 bases and J lost 2 bases. Per germline, CDR1 SGHTA and CDR2 FQGNSA. This CDR3 region has 16 residues. CDR3 in DNA: TGTGCCAGCAGCCGTACTAGCGGGGGGGCCTACAATGAGCAGTTCTTC. It encodes CASSRTSGGAYNEQFF.

The V gene is TRBV21-1, the J gene TRBJ2-7; the listed D gene, TRBD1, was not tested against the DNA. TRBV21-1 is annotated as a pseudogene. This CDR3 contains 15 residues. CDR3 region: CASSKATVGSYEQYF. CDR3 DNA: TGTGCCAGCAGCAAAGCGACAGTGGGCTCCTACGAGCAGTACTTC.

V is TRBV4-2 and J is TRBJ1-1; weak D call: TRBD1 (6 bases). Trimming took off 3 bases at V and 5 bases at J, with 16 bases between the two ends. The CDR3 length is 15 residues. Looked up from germline, CDR1 is LGHNA and CDR2 is YNFKEQ. CDR3 sequence: CASSHLADRTTEAFF. CDR3 bases: TGTGCCAGCAGCCACCTAGCTGACAGGACGACTGAAGCTTTCTTT.

This sequence joins TRBV5-4 and TRBJ2-7; 8 nucleotides match TRBD1. From germline, CDR1 is SGHNT and CDR2 YYREEE (reference sequence). The V gene end was trimmed by 2 bases and the J gene end by 3 bases; junction bases not matched to a gene: 4. The CDR3 spans 14 residues. Here the CDR3 DNA reads TGTGCCAGCAGCTTTGGACAGGGTCTCTACGAGCAGTACTTC. Translated, it gives CASSFGQGLYEQYF. The full variable domain, with the rest looked up from reference TRBV5-4 and TRBJ2-7, is ETGVTQSPTHLIKTRGQQVTLRCSSQSGHNTVSWYQQALGQGPQFIFQYYREEENGRGNFPPRFSGLQFPNYSSELNVNALELDDSALYLCASSFGQGLYEQYFGPGTRLTVT.

This rearrangement joins TRBV5-6 to TRBJ2-7; D gene unclear. Germline assignment: CDR1 SGHDT and CDR2 YYEEEE. The CDR3 extends over 15 amino acids. V was clipped by 0 bases and J by 1 base, with 11 bases between them. The CDR3 region is CASSLAPLNSYEQYF. The CDR3, as DNA: TGTGCCAGCAGCTTGGCCCCTCTAAATTCCTACGAGCAGTACTTC. Using reference TRBV5-6 and TRBJ2-7 for the parts outside the CDR3, the full variable domain is DAGVTQSPTHLIKTRGQQVTLRCSPKSGHDTVSWYQQALGQGPQFIFQYYEEEERQRGNFPDRFSGHQFPNYSSELNVNALLLGDSALYLCASSLAPLNSYEQYFGPGTRLTVT.

The J gene is TRBJ2-3, the V gene TRBV4-1; no reliable D call. V was trimmed by 1 base and J by 0 bases, leaving 11 bases between them. Per germline, CDR1 MGHRA and CDR2 YSYEKL. CDR3 size: 16 residues. For the CDR3, the DNA is TGCGCCAGCAGCCAAGTAGATTTGGTTAGCACAGATACGCAGTATTTT. It codes for CASSQVDLVSTDTQYF.

This chain uses TRBV2 with TRBJ2-5; 7 positions agree with TRBD2. With 7 bases clipped from V and 2 bases from J, the junction kept 7 bases outside the gene matches. Germline-derived CDR1 and CDR2 are SNHLY and FYNNEI. CDR3 length equals 14 residues. CDR3 protein: CASNAGVGQETQYF. CDR3 DNA sequence: TGTGCCAGCAACGCGGGAGTAGGGCAAGAGACCCAGTACTTC. The full variable domain, completed using reference TRBV2 and TRBJ2-5, is EPEVTQTPSHQVTQMGQEVILRCVPISNHLYFYWYRQILGQKVEFLVSFYNNEISEKSEIFDDQFSVERPDGSNFTLKIRSTKLEDSAMYFCASNAGVGQETQYFGPGTRLLVL.

This clone was seen a few times. This rearrangement joins TRBV6-5 to TRBJ2-2; D remains ambiguous. CDR3 length equals 13 residues. From germline, CDR1 is MNHEY and CDR2 SVGAGI. Between the trimmed V and J ends, which lost 6 bases and 0 bases, there was a span of 5 bases. CDR3: CASRTSNTGELFF. In nucleotides, the CDR3 is TGTGCCAGCAGGACTTCGAACACCGGGGAGCTGTTTTTT.

This rearrangement joins TRBV7-2 to TRBJ1-3; D uncertain. Trimming removed 4 bases at V and 0 bases at J, with 10 bases between. Germline V lookup: CDR1 SGHTA, CDR2 FQGNSA. The CDR3 covers 15 residues. The CDR3: CASSSTGFSGNTIYF. The CDR3 DNA follows: TGTGCCAGCAGCTCAACCGGGTTCTCTGGAAACACCATATATTTT. Full variable domain (rest looked up from reference TRBV7-2 and TRBJ1-3): GAGVSQSPSNKVTEKGKDVELRCDPISGHTALYWYRQSLGQGLEFLIYFQGNSAPDKSGLPSDRFSAERTGGSVSTLTIQRTQQEDSAVYLCASSSTGFSGNTIYFGEGSWLTVV.

The chain combines TRBV2 with TRBJ1-1; D is possibly TRBD1 (6 bases). Germline assignment: CDR1 SNHLY and CDR2 FYNNEI. The V end lost 7 bases, the J end lost 4 bases, and 19 bases lay between the germline ends. The CDR3 has 15 residues. CDR3 protein: CASNEGGGGLTEAFF. The CDR3 DNA follows: TGTGCCAGCAACGAAGGGGGAGGGGGTCTCACTGAAGCTTTCTTT.